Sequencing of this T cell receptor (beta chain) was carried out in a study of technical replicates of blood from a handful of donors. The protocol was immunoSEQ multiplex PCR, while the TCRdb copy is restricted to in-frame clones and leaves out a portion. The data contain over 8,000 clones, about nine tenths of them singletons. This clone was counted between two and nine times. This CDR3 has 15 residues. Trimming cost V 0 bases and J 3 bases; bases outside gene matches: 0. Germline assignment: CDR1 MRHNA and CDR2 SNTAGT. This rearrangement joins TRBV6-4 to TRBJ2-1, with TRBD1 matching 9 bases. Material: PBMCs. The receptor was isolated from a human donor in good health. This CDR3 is CASSDSTGGYNEQFF. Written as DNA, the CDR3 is TGTGCCAGCAGTGACTCGACAGGGGGCTACAATGAGCAGTTCTTC.